The 20 T cell receptor beta chains in this list originate from one sample, sequenced in a study of long-term antiretroviral therapy in people with HIV. Investigators performed immunoSEQ version v3.0 at survey level. TCRdb keeps only in-frame clones here, not all; method: immunoSEQ multiplex PCR. The table includes about 16,000 clones, around three quarters detected once. The starting material was unsorted PBMCs, obtained 1.5 years before starting antiretroviral therapy. The receptor set was obtained from a woman between 50 and 59 years old with HIV.

The V gene is TRBV11-2, the J gene TRBJ2-7; D gene ambiguous. There are 12 residues in the CDR3. Trimming stripped 8 bases from V and 2 bases from J, with 10 bases between. Germline CDR1 SGHAT, CDR2 FQNNGV. CDR3 residues: CASGHNPYEQYV. In DNA form, the CDR3 reads TGTGCCAGCGGCCATAACCCCTACGAGCAGTACGTC.

The chain is built from TRBV19 and TRBJ2-1, with unresolved D. The V gene's germline CDR1 is LNHDA and CDR2 SQIVND (reference sequence). The CDR3 has 16 residues. V lost 1 base and J lost 1, with 11 bases in between. The CDR3 sequence: CASSIGKSWSYNEQFF. CDR3 bases: TGTGCCAGTAGTATAGGAAAGTCATGGTCCTACAATGAGCAGTTCTTC.

This chain joins TRBV5-4 and TRBJ1-5; D is perhaps TRBD1 (5 bases). The germline gives CDR1 SGHNT, CDR2 YYREEE (reference sequence). Trimming took off 0 bases at V and 2 bases at J, with 6 bases between the two ends. This CDR3 spans 14 amino acids. The CDR3 nucleotides read TGTGCCAGCAGCTTGGAGACAGGCAATCAGCCCCAGCATTTT. It is translated as CASSLETGNQPQHF.

The chain is built from TRBV7-2 and TRBJ1-5; D is uncertain. V shed 1 base and J shed 7 bases, with 11 bases lying between them. Germline V gene sequence: CDR1 SGHTA, CDR2 FQGNSA. The length of the CDR3 is 14 residues. Here the CDR3 reads CASSLVRRRQPQHF. CDR3 DNA sequence: TGTGCCAGCAGCTTAGTCAGAAGGAGGCAGCCCCAGCATTTT.

J is TRBJ2-2 and V is TRBV4-1; D is possibly TRBD2 (5 bases). CDR3 size: 16 residues. Germline CDR1 and CDR2: MGHRA and YSYEKL. Trimming took 1 base from V and 6 from J, leaving 15 bases between them. Written as DNA, the CDR3 is TGCGCCAGCAGCCAAGGGGCGGCGGCGAGGGCCGGGGAGCTGTTTTTT. Translation gives CASSQGAAARAGELFF.

The CDR3 sequence: CASGPDSRNTGELFF. Here the CDR3 DNA reads TGTGCTAGTGGTCCCGACAGCAGGAACACCGGGGAGCTGTTTTTT. The chain employs TRBV12-5 and TRBJ2-2; TRBD1 might be the D (5 bases). CDR1 and CDR2 from the germline V gene are LGHNT and FRNRAP. The CDR3 is made up of 15 amino acids. V dropped 5 bases and J dropped 1 base, with 11 bases sitting between them.

J is TRBJ1-4 and V is TRBV19, with a weak D call TRBD1 (6 bases). The germline gives CDR1 LNHDA, CDR2 SQIVND (reference sequence). V shed 3 bases and J shed 0 bases, with 8 bases lying between them. The CDR3 runs 15 residues. CDR3 nucleotide sequence: TGTGCCAGTAGTATCGGGACAACAACTAATGAAAAACTGTTTTTT. Protein sequence: CASSIGTTTNEKLFF. Full variable domain (rest looked up from reference TRBV19 and TRBJ1-4): DGGITQSPKYLFRKEGQNVTLSCEQNLNHDAMYWYRQDPGQGLRLIYYSQIVNDFQKGDIAEGYSVSREKKESFPLTVTSAQKNPTAFYLCASSIGTTTNEKLFFGSGTQLSVL.

This rearrangement joins TRBV2 to TRBJ2-1; 8 bases agree with TRBD2. V shed 5 bases, J shed 14 bases, and the junction held 8 bases outside the gene matches. The CDR3 runs 12 residues. CDR1 is SNHLY and CDR2 is FYNNEI in the germline V gene. The CDR3: CASSKGGTREFF. The CDR3 DNA is TGTGCCAGCAGTAAGGGGGGGACTAGGGAGTTCTTC.

This chain links TRBV4-1 with TRBJ1-3; unclear D gene. Trimming removed 4 bases from V and 4 bases from J, with 14 bases in between. Germline CDR1 reads MGHRA; CDR2 reads YSYEKL. The CDR3 totals 15 residues. The DNA of the CDR3 is TGCGCCAGCAGCCCCGATCTCGCCCCAGGAAACACCATATATTTT. Its protein is CASSPDLAPGNTIYF.

The chain uses TRBV23-1 and TRBJ2-5; tentatively, D is TRBD2 (6 bases). TRBV23-1 is noted as an ORF with a role that remains uncertain. V lost 4 bases and J 5 bases, leaving 20 bases between the germline ends. The CDR3 consists of 16 residues. CDR3 coding DNA: TGCGCCAGCAGTCGTTTCCCGGGACTGGGATTGGAGACCCAGTACTTC. Its translation: CASSRFPGLGLETQYF.

CDR3 region: CATSRRIESGYTF. CDR3 DNA: TGTGCCACCAGCAGGAGGATAGAGAGTGGCTACACCTTC. This chain connects TRBV15 to TRBJ1-2; no clear D. Trimming removed 3 bases at V and 7 bases at J, with 12 bases between. This CDR3 is built from 13 residues. The germline gives CDR1 LNHNV, CDR2 YYDKDF (reference sequence).

As concerns this clone: The junction differs from germline at one of its ends, possibly a read error. The J gene is TRBJ1-1, the V gene TRBV5-1; perhaps TRBD1 as D (6 bases). Germline-derived CDR1 and CDR2 are SGHRS and YFSETQ. The CDR3 totals 14 residues. CDR3 coding DNA: TGTGCCAGCAGCTTCGGGGGCCGGAACACTGAAGCTTTCTTT. This codes for CASSFGGRNTEAFF.

This chain uses TRBV30 with TRBJ1-3; D unresolved. Germline values: CDR1 GTSNPN, CDR2 SVGIG (reference sequence). There are 12 residues in the CDR3. V was shortened by 4 bases and J by 2 bases, with 6 bases between the two germline ends. Here the CDR3 reads CAWTEAGNTIYF. The CDR3 coding sequence is TGTGCCTGGACAGAAGCTGGAAACACCATATATTTT.

This chain uses TRBV19 with TRBJ1-1; 10 nucleotides agree with TRBD1. CDR1 and CDR2 from the germline V gene are LNHDA and SQIVND (reference sequence). The trim removed 8 bases at V and 1 base at J, leaving 1 base unmatched. CDR3 size: 13 residues. DNA of the CDR3: TGTGCCAGTGGGGACAGGGGGAACACTGAAGCTTTCTTT. It yields the protein CASGDRGNTEAFF.

This clone has a single count. V gene TRBV7-5 combines with J gene TRBJ2-1; the table's D call, TRBD2, was not checked against the DNA. TRBV7-5 is classified as a pseudogene. The CDR3 sequence is 21 residues long. CDR3 nucleotides: TGTGCCAGAAGCTTATTAGGGACTAGCGGGGGGCCGCCCCTTACCTACAATGAGCAGTTCTTC. Amino acids: CARSLLGTSGGPPLTYNEQFF.

V and J are TRBV11-2 and TRBJ2-6; a possible D gene is TRBD1 (6 bases). This CDR3 spans 16 amino acids. CDR1 and CDR2 (germline): SGHAT, FQNNGV. Trimming removed 1 base at V and 1 base at J, with 8 bases between. Here the CDR3 reads CASSLGQVSGANVLTF. DNA for the CDR3: TGTGCCAGCAGCTTAGGACAGGTTTCTGGGGCCAACGTCCTGACTTTC.

The V and J genes are TRBV6-6 and TRBJ1-1, with 7 positions matching TRBD1. There are 14 residues in the CDR3. V lost 4 bases and J lost 5; bases outside the gene matches: 7. Germline V gene sequence: CDR1 MNHNY, CDR2 SVGAGI (reference sequence). CDR3 nucleotides: TGTGCCAGCAGTTCTCACAGGGGTGGAACTGAAGCTTTCTTT. Translating gives CASSSHRGGTEAFF.

The V and J genes are TRBV2 and TRBJ2-1; TRBD2 agrees at 11 bases. Trimming removed 2 bases from V and 15 bases from J; junction bases left unmatched: 3. The CDR3 runs 12 residues. CDR1 is SNHLY, CDR2 FYNNEI, per germline. The CDR3 spells CASSETSGGLFF. The CDR3 coding sequence is TGTGCCAGCAGTGAAACTAGCGGGGGACTGTTCTTC.

J is TRBJ2-2 and V is TRBV4-1, with 7 nucleotides matching TRBD1. This CDR3 contains 14 residues. V was clipped by 3 bases and J by 6 bases; unmatched bases: 4. CDR1 MGHRA and CDR2 YSYEKL come from the germline V gene. The CDR3, as DNA: TGCGCCAGCAGCCATCAACAGGGGCCCGGGGAGCTGTTTTTT. Protein sequence: CASSHQQGPGELFF.

The chain joins TRBV30 to TRBJ1-1; D remains ambiguous. The CDR3 sequence is 12 residues long. CDR1 and CDR2 (germline): GTSNPN, SVGIG (reference sequence). Trimming stripped 0 bases from V and 9 bases from J, with 11 bases between. CDR3 amino acids: CAWSVFGKQAFF. CDR3 nucleotide sequence: TGTGCCTGGAGTGTTTTCGGGAAACAAGCTTTCTTT.